A single sample gave rise to the 11 T cell receptor beta chains below, sequenced in a study of T cell responses to AZD1222 COVID-19 vaccine. Profiling relied on immunoSEQ multiplex PCR, and the TCRdb table lists in-frame clones only, not all of them. Of 100,000 to 150,000 clones in the sample, over 75% were seen once. The source material was peripheral blood, sampled on day 0 of AZD1222 vaccination. The receptors here all came from an adult in good health.

The gene calls are TRBV9 and TRBJ2-3; D unresolved. V was clipped by 6 bases and J by 3 bases, with 5 bases between them. This CDR3 has 11 amino acids. Germline V gives CDR1 SGDLS, CDR2 YYNGEE. In DNA, the CDR3 is TGTGCCAGCAACCCGACAGATACGCAGTATTTT. This codes for CASNPTDTQYF.

The genes are TRBV25-1 and TRBJ2-7; no clear D. The CDR3 runs to 16 residues. Trimming left V 8 bases short and J 2 bases short, with 22 bases between. Germline V gene data show CDR1 as MGHDK and CDR2 as SYGVNS. CDR3 protein: CASSDSRAAFPYEQYF. CDR3 DNA sequence: TGTGCCAGCTCCGACTCTCGGGCAGCTTTTCCCTACGAGCAGTACTTC.

This CDR3 reads CASSLARDRVSDGYTF. The CDR3 region has the DNA TGCGCCAGCAGCTTGGCCAGGGACAGGGTGAGCGATGGCTACACCTTC. V is TRBV5-1 and J is TRBJ1-2, with 9 bases fitting TRBD1. V lost 0 bases and J lost 6; bases outside the gene matches: 9. The CDR3 length is 16 residues. In germline, CDR1 is SGHRS, CDR2 YFSETQ.

The gene calls are TRBV18 and TRBJ2-1; D call uncertain. The CDR3 totals 16 residues. CDR1 KGHSH and CDR2 LQKENI come from the germline V gene. V was pared by 6 bases and J by 0 bases, with 15 bases between. The CDR3 spells CASSLDEASSYNEQFF. In DNA, the CDR3 is TGTGCCAGCTCCTTAGACGAAGCCAGCTCCTACAATGAGCAGTTCTTC.

This clone turned up a few times. The J gene is TRBJ1-5, the V gene TRBV30; D is unresolved. From germline, CDR1 is GTSNPN and CDR2 SVGIG (reference sequence). V was pared by 0 bases and J by 9 bases, with 12 bases between. CDR3 length equals 13 residues. The DNA for the CDR3 is TGTGCCTGGAGTGTACGAGGTTCGGGGCCCCAGCATTTT. Translated: CAWSVRGSGPQHF.

This rearrangement joins TRBV29-1 to TRBJ1-2, with D tentatively TRBD1 (6 bases). The germline V and J ends were trimmed by 7 bases and 3 bases, with 15 bases remaining between them. This CDR3 has 13 residues. CDR1 and CDR2 from the germline V gene are SQVTM and ANQGSEA. The CDR3 spells CSAWSPGDYGYTF. Here the CDR3 DNA reads TGCAGCGCCTGGAGCCCAGGGGACTATGGCTACACCTTC.

The rearrangement joins TRBV6-5 to TRBJ1-4, with 8 bases aligning to TRBD1. The trim removed 6 bases at V and 7 bases at J, leaving 7 bases unmatched. Germline V gene data show CDR1 as MNHEY and CDR2 as SVGAGI. This CDR3 is 14 amino acids long. DNA of the CDR3: TGTGCCAGCAGGTCTGGACAGGGTGCTGAAAAACTGTTTTTT. It encodes CASRSGQGAEKLFF.

The rearrangement joins TRBV5-4 to TRBJ2-1, with D possibly being TRBD2 (5 bases). The V end was cut by 4 bases, the J end by 10 bases, with 15 bases between. Germline CDR1 SGHNT, CDR2 YYREEE (reference sequence). This CDR3 is built from 13 residues. The CDR3 bases are TGTGCCAGCAGCCTCGTTCGGGGTGACGAGCAGTTCTTC. Its protein is CASSLVRGDEQFF.

The rearrangement uses TRBV10-3 and TRBJ1-2; D not resolved. With 2 bases removed from V and 4 bases from J, the gap between germline ends came to 8 bases. CDR3 size: 13 residues. CDR1 is ENHRY, CDR2 SYGVKD, per germline. In DNA form, the CDR3 reads TGTGCCATCAGTGAGCGGCAGCTCTATGGCTACACCTTC. Its protein product is CAISERQLYGYTF.

The chain links TRBV5-6 to TRBJ2-3, with TRBD2 identical over 9 bases. This CDR3 region has 14 residues. With 4 bases clipped from V and 3 bases from J, the junction kept 3 bases outside the gene matches. The germline gives CDR1 SGHDT, CDR2 YYEEEE. Here the CDR3 reads CASSLSGGTDTQYF. The CDR3 nucleotides read TGTGCCAGCAGCCTTAGCGGGGGTACAGATACGCAGTATTTT. Complete variable domain (other parts from reference TRBV5-6 and TRBJ2-3): DAGVTQSPTHLIKTRGQQVTLRCSPKSGHDTVSWYQQALGQGPQFIFQYYEEEERQRGNFPDRFSGHQFPNYSSELNVNALLLGDSALYLCASSLSGGTDTQYFGPGTRLTVL.

V is TRBV9 and J is TRBJ1-2; 8 bases map to TRBD1. CDR3 length: 13 residues. V lost 0 bases and J lost 7; bases outside the gene matches: 2. Germline V lookup: CDR1 SGDLS, CDR2 YYNGEE. The CDR3 DNA reads TGTGCCAGCAGCGTAGGGACAGGGCCTGGCTACACCTTC. This encodes CASSVGTGPGYTF.